The 10 T cell receptor beta chains in this list originate from one sample, sequenced in a study of identical twins. TCRdb processed the 5' RACE reads anew with MiXCR; each CDR3 protein has one entry. Among some 710,000 distinct CDR3 sequences listed, 6% to 6.5% were seen once. The sequenced sample was naive T cells sorted from blood. These receptors all stem from a man between 18 and 35 years old in good health.

This clonotype was observed a few times. The chain recombines TRBV20-1 with TRBJ2-3; the match to TRBD2 covers 8 bases. CDR1 is DFQATT and CDR2 is SNEGSKA in the germline V gene (reference sequence). J lost 4 bases, V lost 0 bases, and 6 bases had no gene match. The CDR3 spans 15 residues. The CDR3: CSARDLAGSADTQYF. The CDR3 coding sequence is TGCAGTGCTAGAGATTTAGCGGGATCGGCAGATACGCAGTATTTT.

V and J are TRBV11-2 and TRBJ2-1; no firm D call. Trimming stripped 5 bases from V and 8 bases from J, with 13 bases between. The germline V gene has CDR1 SGHAT and CDR2 FQNNGV. The CDR3 contains 13 residues. Here the CDR3 reads CASSHNLGHEQFF. CDR3 DNA: TGTGCCAGCAGCCACAATCTTGGACATGAGCAGTTCTTC.

This clonotype was recorded at least ten times. V is TRBV29-1 and J is TRBJ1-2, with 7 bases identical to TRBD1. V lost 2 bases and J lost 4; bases outside the gene matches: 1. Germline-derived CDR1 and CDR2 are SQVTM and ANQGSEA. This CDR3 contains 12 residues. CDR3 protein: CSVEQGGYGYTF. As DNA, the CDR3 is TGCAGCGTTGAACAGGGGGGCTATGGCTACACCTTC.

This chain uses TRBV6-1 with TRBJ1-6; 9 bases are a match to TRBD1. V shed 6 bases, J shed 9 bases, and the junction held 9 bases outside the gene matches. Looked up from germline, CDR1 is MNHNS and CDR2 is SASEGT. CDR3 length: 15 amino acids. Here the CDR3 reads CASSETQGAGSPLHF. The DNA for the CDR3 is TGTGCCAGCAGCGAAACACAGGGGGCGGGTTCACCCCTCCACTTT.

The chain is built from TRBV7-6 and TRBJ2-1, with 7 positions matching TRBD2. CDR3 size: 16 residues. The germline gives CDR1 SGHVS, CDR2 FNYEAQ. Trimming cost V 3 bases and J 7 bases; bases outside gene matches: 12. Here the CDR3 reads CASSFKRERLGNEQFF. CDR3 coding DNA: TGTGCCAGCAGCTTTAAGCGGGAACGCCTCGGGAATGAGCAGTTCTTC.

This clonotype was counted only a few times. The J gene is TRBJ1-6, the V gene TRBV11-2, with a possible D match to TRBD1 (5 bases). The CDR3 spans 14 residues. Germline V gene lookup returns CDR1 SGHAT and CDR2 FQNNGV. The ends were cut back, 1 base at V and 12 bases at J, with 13 bases in the middle. The CDR3 sequence is CASSLVGAREPLHF. The CDR3 DNA follows: TGTGCCAGCAGCTTAGTAGGGGCCAGGGAACCCCTCCACTTT.

This clonotype was seen more than once but under ten times. The chain recombines TRBV24-1 with TRBJ2-5; a possible D gene is TRBD1 (5 bases). From germline, CDR1 is KGHDR and CDR2 SFDVKD. V lost 1 base and J lost 4, with 9 bases in between. The CDR3 is 14 amino acids. The chain's CDR3 is CATSDFRQGETQYF. CDR3 nucleotides: TGTGCCACCAGTGATTTTCGGCAGGGAGAGACCCAGTACTTC.

This clonotype has ten or more counts. The CDR3 DNA reads TGCGCCAGCAGCCGATCTCCGGGGACCCCCTATGGTGAGCAGTTCTTC. Its translation is CASSRSPGTPYGEQFF. V is TRBV4-1 and J is TRBJ2-1; tentatively, D is TRBD1 or TRBD2 (5 bases each). Germline-derived CDR1 and CDR2 are MGHRA and YSYEKL. V lost 4 bases, J lost 9 bases, and 22 bases lay in between. The CDR3 length is 16 residues.

The sample holds many counts of this clonotype. CDR3 sequence (DNA): TGTGCCAGCACCAAAGTAATGCAGGGGGCTGAGCAGTTCTTC. Translating gives CASTKVMQGAEQFF. The chain joins TRBV12-3 or TRBV12-4 to TRBJ2-1, with TRBD1 identical over 8 bases. J gave up 9 bases and V 7 bases, and 11 bases lay outside the gene matches. The CDR3 is 14 amino acids.

This clonotype appeared a few times. V usage is TRBV12-3 or TRBV12-4 and J usage is TRBJ2-5; possible D gene TRBD2, 5 bases. Trimming stripped 3 bases from V and 4 bases from J, with 15 bases between. This CDR3 contains 15 residues. CDR3 loop: CASSFEAGERETQYF. The CDR3 DNA sequence: TGTGCCAGCAGTTTTGAGGCGGGTGAAAGAGAGACCCAGTACTTC.